A selection of T cell receptor beta chains follows, all from one sample in a study of regulatory T cells in long-lasting Graves disease. TCRdb called the multiplex PCR reads again in MiXCR, with one record for every CDR3 protein. The table has more than 650,000 distinct CDR3 sequences, around 32% seen once. The material was peripheral blood mononuclear cells (PBMCs), obtained when the disease was refractory, from a patient treated with antithyroid drugs. The receptor source for this set is a female donor with Graves disease. The CDR3 runs from the conserved cysteine through the conserved F or W. Each record gives: J gene, V gene, D gene, clone size, CDR3 DNA, CDR3 protein. A D gene is named only where the DNA matches it firmly. Clone size is shown for a subset of rows, as once, few, many or a class of expanded clone.

TRBJ1-2 | TRBV5-4 | TRBD1 | few | TGTGCCAGCAGCTTAAGGGGGACAGGGATCTATGGCTACACCTTC | CASSLRGTGIYGYTF
TRBJ2-7 | TRBV27 | NA | NA | TGTGCCAGCAGTCCGACAACGACCTCCTCCTACGAGCAGTACTTC | CASSPTTTSSYEQYF
TRBJ1-2 | TRBV5-6 | NA | NA | TGTGCCAGCAGCTTCAGGATTTCAAACTATGGCTACACCTTC | CASSFRISNYGYTF
TRBJ1-1 | TRBV6-2/TRBV6-3 | TRBD1 | few | TGTGCCAGCAGCCGGGGACAGGGCGAGACTGAAGCTTTCTTT | CASSRGQGETEAFF
TRBJ1-2 | TRBV5-1 | NA | NA | TGCGCCAGCAGCTTGGAGCGGGCCGACTACACCTTC | CASSLERADYTF
TRBJ2-2 | TRBV12-5 | TRBD2 | NA | TGTGCTAGTGGTTTGTTACCCACCGGGACTAGTGGTAGGCCCGGGGAGCTGTTTTTT | CASGLLPTGTSGRPGELFF
TRBJ1-2 | TRBV27 | TRBD1 | few | TGTGCCAGCAGTTTAGGTTCAGGACAGGGGAGGGGCTACACCTTC | CASSLGSGQGRGYTF
TRBJ1-2 | TRBV7-2 | TRBD1 | NA | TGTGCCAGCAGCCCGGGGACAGGGGGCCGTGGCTACACCTTC | CASSPGTGGRGYTF
TRBJ1-1 | TRBV7-9 | NA | NA | TGTGCCAGCAGCTTAGTAGCAGGGTCCGACACTGAAGCTTTCTTT | CASSLVAGSDTEAFF
TRBJ2-7 | TRBV29-1 | TRBD1 | few | TGCAGCACCAACCGGGACAGGGACCGCGAGCAGTACTTC | CSTNRDRDREQYF
TRBJ2-7 | TRBV4-2 | TRBD2 | NA | TGTGCCAGCAGCCAAGAACTAGCGGGACTAATCTCCTACGAGCAGTACTTC | CASSQELAGLISYEQYF
TRBJ1-5 | TRBV20-1 | NA | few | TGCAGTGCTAGTGTTACCGGGGGGCAGCCCCAGCATTTT | CSASVTGGQPQHF
TRBJ2-7 | TRBV25-1 | NA | NA | TGTGCCAGCAGTGAAGGGGGGTTCGGCTCCTACGAGCAGTACTTC | CASSEGGFGSYEQYF
TRBJ1-4 | TRBV28 | NA | many | TGTGCCAGCAGTACCCATGAAAAACTGTTTTTT | CASSTHEKLFF
TRBJ2-7 | TRBV5-1 | TRBD1 | once | TGCGCCAGCAGCTTATTTCCCGGGACAGGGGGCGACGAGCAGTACTTC | CASSLFPGTGGDEQYF
TRBJ1-2 | TRBV30 | TRBD1 | few | TGTGCCTGGGATACTTTGTCGAGACAGGGTCTCTATGGCTACACCTTC | CAWDTLSRQGLYGYTF
TRBJ2-5 | TRBV6-1 | TRBD1 | NA | TGTGCCAGCAGTGACGGACAGGCTCCCCAAGAGACCCAGTACTTC | CASSDGQAPQETQYF
TRBJ1-5 | TRBV12-3/TRBV12-4 | NA | few | TGTGCCAGCAGTTTGGCCGGTGGGGGAATTAGCAATCAGCCCCAGCATTTT | CASSLAGGGISNQPQHF
TRBJ2-7 | TRBV20-1 | NA | NA | TGCAGTGCTGGAGGACGAGGGGCTAGTTACGAGCAGTACTTC | CSAGGRGASYEQYF
TRBJ1-5 | TRBV20-1 | NA | NA | TGCAGTGCTAGAGGGAACAGGGTAGTTCAGCCCCAGCATTTT | CSARGNRVVQPQHF
TRBJ2-1 | TRBV11-3 | TRBD1 | NA | TGTGCCAGCCGGGACAGCAACTACAATGAGCAGTTCTTC | CASRDSNYNEQFF
TRBJ1-2 | TRBV9 | TRBD1 | few | TGTGCCAGCAGCGTAGGACAGGGGGAAATCTATGGCTACACCTTC | CASSVGQGEIYGYTF
TRBJ1-2 | TRBV5-1 | TRBD1 | NA | TGCGCCGGCAGCTCCTTGACAGGGACGAGCTATGGCTACACCTTC | CAGSSLTGTSYGYTF
TRBJ1-5 | TRBV27 | NA | NA | TGTGCCAGCAGTGCCCGGACTCTCGGAGGGAATCAGCCCCAGCATTTT | CASSARTLGGNQPQHF
TRBJ1-1 | TRBV29-1 | TRBD1 | NA | TGCAGCCTACGAGCCGGGACAGCTGAAGCTTTCTTT | CSLRAGTAEAFF
TRBJ2-1 | TRBV6-1 | NA | NA | TGTGCCAGCAGGAGGGCCCCAAACCATGAGCAGTTCTTC | CASRRAPNHEQFF
TRBJ1-5 | TRBV7-9 | NA | many | TGTGCCAGCAGCTCGGACAGCACCGCGGGTCAGCCCCAGCATTTT | CASSSDSTAGQPQHF
TRBJ2-5 | TRBV10-3 | NA | NA | TGTGCCATCAGTGCAGTGACCGTCGAGACCCAGTACTTC | CAISAVTVETQYF